Below, one T cell receptor beta chain is given with its context. Its target antigen remains unknown. No much larger clonotype is one base removed from it; base qualities were not supplied. The data are from a study of blood T cell repertoires in COVID-19 (dated by TCRdb to about 2020). Turning to the overall study: The collaborator samples originated in the United States, Italy and Spain and spanned the acute and convalescent phases of COVID-19. Where available, HLA class I and class II types were taken from metadata supplied by the sample provider and were not determined by assay-based typing. The samples were drawn from two sources: the first 160 participants of the ongoing ImmuneRACE study, and over 1,000 subjects contributed by 6 global collaborators. A de-identified subject ID, COVID-19 status, age in years and sex were almost always included in the sample metadata. The repertoires were made available in a free public database intended to serve as a resource for research on the immune response to SARS-CoV-2. The prospective study material was composed of cDNA or gDNA derived from T cells, B-cell-depleted T cells, or PBMCs. Subjects who had been exposed to COVID-19, were actively infected with it, or had recovered from it provided the deeply sampled blood TCRbeta repertoires that made up the dataset. Beyond this particular receptor, the publication reports: How much clinical and demographic metadata was included differed by source and by participant, and the metadata was provided uncurated.

The collaborating institutions used their own protocols to collect whole blood in K2EDTA tubes. Collaborator samples were shipped for TCRbeta analysis as frozen whole blood, isolated PBMCs, or DNA extracted from either sample type. Looking up the germline V gene (reference sequence) yields CDR1 LNHDA and CDR2 SQIVND. The CDR3 covers 15 residues, taking in both the cysteine and the phenylalanine. Here the CDR3 DNA is all that survives: 45 bases in frame from base 1. The V and J ends are trimmed by 8 bases and 0 bases, leaving 14 bases between them. TCRbeta CDR3 regions were amplified from genomic DNA by means of the immunoSEQ Assay, a bias-controlled multiplex PCR. Concerning the study's data processing: Nucleated cell counts per sample were estimated from amplification of reference gene primers within the assay. To quantify the absolute abundance of each unique TCRbeta CDR3 rearrangement, sequence reads were collapsed and filtered. For each sample, productive Simpson clonality was calculated as the square root of Simpson's diversity index across productive rearrangements. TCRdb limited this immuneACCESS table to in-frame rearrangements with V and J called. A share of clones is missing; checked studies link under half to unresolved V genes, and the rest is unexplained. V and J calls and clone size follow that table, whereas D and trimming were derived from the DNA. For this sample there are over 70,000 clones; approximately 87% appear just once. Together, the top ten hold around 1.1% of the sample.

The TCR comes from a human donor in a cohort sampled during active COVID-19. Sample: peripheral blood. In this chain, TRBV19 is recombined with TRBJ1-5, with a weak D call of TRBD1 (6 bases match). The CDR3 reads CASVRGGNSNQPQHF. The nucleotides are TGTGCCAGTGTTAGAGGGGGTAATAGCAATCAGCCCCAGCATTTT.